A selection of T cell receptor beta chains follows, all from one sample in a study of blood T cell repertoires in COVID-19. The table came from immunoSEQ multiplex PCR; TCRdb's copy has only in-frame clones and leaves some out. This sample has some 210,000 clones, with 90% to 95% found just once. Material: peripheral blood. These receptors were obtained from a man aged 25 to 40 with acute or convalescent COVID-19. The CDR3 runs from the conserved cysteine through the conserved F or W. The D gene is left open where the match is weak. The listing skips clone size in some rows; elsewhere it reads once, few, many or a size class.

V	D	length	size	J	DNA	CDR3
TRBV3-1/TRBV3-2	.	12	.	TRBJ2-1	TGTGCCAGCAGCCAGGATGCCTCGGGGGAGCTCTTC	CASSQDASGELF
TRBV29-1	TRBD1	14	.	TRBJ2-3	TGCAGCGTTGTGGACAGGGGAATACCAGATACGCAGTATTTT	CSVVDRGIPDTQYF
TRBV6-6	TRBD1	15	.	TRBJ2-5	TGTGCCAGCAGAAAAGGGACAGGGGGTGAAGAGACCCAGTACTTC	CASRKGTGGEETQYF
TRBV11-2	.	17	.	TRBJ2-7	TGTGCCAGCAGCTTAGAGGGGCAGGGCGCCTTCCCCTACGAGCAGTACTTC	CASSLEGQGAFPYEQYF
TRBV5-1	.	13	.	TRBJ2-3	TGCGCCAGCGGGGGGGGCGGCACAGATACGCAGTATTTT	CASGGGGTDTQYF
TRBV3-1/TRBV3-2	.	16	.	TRBJ2-6	TGTGCCAGCAGCCAAGGAACAGCCTCTGGGGCCAACGTCCTGACTTTC	CASSQGTASGANVLTF
TRBV4-1	.	15	.	TRBJ2-4	TGCGCCAGCAGCCAAGGATCGGGAGCCAAAAACATTCAGTACTTC	CASSQGSGAKNIQYF
TRBV27	.	15	once	TRBJ1-3	TGTGCCAGCAGTTACAGAGGGGGTGCGGGAAACACCATATATTTT	CASSYRGGAGNTIYF
TRBV29-1	.	14	.	TRBJ1-4	TGCAGCGGCCTCGATCCGGGGACTAATGAAAAACTGTTTTTT	CSGLDPGTNEKLFF
TRBV7-2	.	13	.	TRBJ1-5	TGTGCCAGCAGCTCGGACAGACCCCAGCCCCAGCATTTT	CASSSDRPQPQHF
TRBV9	.	12	once	TRBJ2-1	TGTGCCAGCAGCGTAGAAGCGGGTGAGCAGTTCTTC	CASSVEAGEQFF
TRBV6-5	.	15	.	TRBJ2-6	TGTGCCAGCAGTAGACAGTTCTCTGGGGCCAACGTCCTGACTTTC	CASSRQFSGANVLTF
TRBV19	.	14	.	TRBJ1-4	TGTGCCAGTATCAACTCCCGGGGTCCAGAAAAACTGTTTTTT	CASINSRGPEKLFF
TRBV11-3	.	10	.	TRBJ1-3	TGTGCCAGCCGGGGGGACACCATATATTTT	CASRGDTIYF
TRBV5-5	.	13	.	TRBJ2-5	TGTGCCAGCACGCTGGGGGCGAGGGAGACCCAGTACTTC	CASTLGARETQYF
TRBV9	.	15	.	TRBJ2-1	TGTGCCAGCAGCGTAGCTACGGGGGCCTACAATGAGCAGTTCTTC	CASSVATGAYNEQFF
TRBV29-1	TRBD2	14	.	TRBJ2-7	TGCAGCGTTGAAGATCGAAGCGGGGGTGACGAGCAGTACTTC	CSVEDRSGGDEQYF
TRBV13	.	13	.	TRBJ2-1	TGTGCCAGCAGGCCGGACTTCTACAATGAGCAGTTCTTC	CASRPDFYNEQFF
TRBV6-5	TRBD1	14	.	TRBJ1-1	TGTGCCAGCAGTTTCCGGACAGGGGAGTTGCAAGCTTTCTTT	CASSFRTGELQAFF
TRBV10-1	.	15	once	TRBJ2-3	TGCGCCAGCAGTGACCAACGGAGGTCCCCAGATACGCAGTATTTT	CASSDQRRSPDTQYF
TRBV19	TRBD1	18	.	TRBJ1-5	TGTGCCAGTAGTAAGTTCGGTTTGACAGGGGGAGATTCTCAGCCCCAGCATTTT	CASSKFGLTGGDSQPQHF
TRBV6-6	.	13	.	TRBJ2-7	TGTGCCAGCGAAGGACAAAGCTCCTACGAGCAGTACTTC	CASEGQSSYEQYF
TRBV6-6	TRBD2	16	.	TRBJ2-1	TGTGCCAGCAGTTACTACGCCGGGGGGGCCCAGTATGAGCAGTTCTTC	CASSYYAGGAQYEQFF
TRBV29-1	TRBD2	16	.	TRBJ2-3	TGCAGCGTTGATAGCGGGAGGGCGAGGGGCACAGATACGCAGTATTTT	CSVDSGRARGTDTQYF
TRBV28	TRBD1	14	.	TRBJ1-2	TGTGCCAGCACCCAGGACAGGCGATGGGGTGGCTACACCTTC	CASTQDRRWGGYTF
TRBV19	.	14	.	TRBJ2-2	TGTGCCACACCGTCGAGGGAAGGCACCGGGGAGCTGTTTTTT	CATPSREGTGELFF
TRBV19	TRBD2	15	.	TRBJ2-7	TGTGCCAGTAGTACCTCCGGGACTAGCAATTACGAGCAGTACTTC	CASSTSGTSNYEQYF
TRBV28	TRBD2	14	.	TRBJ2-7	TGTGCCAGCACCTCGGGGGGATTTGTCTACGAGCAGTACTTC	CASTSGGFVYEQYF
TRBV3-1/TRBV3-2	.	16	.	TRBJ1-2	TGTGCCAGCAGCCAGTTACCCGGGTCCAACCCGGAGGGCTACACCTTC	CASSQLPGSNPEGYTF
TRBV5-8	TRBD1	15	once	TRBJ2-7	TGTGCCAGCAGCTTCCGGGACAGGGGGCGAGGGGAGCAGTACTTC	CASSFRDRGRGEQYF
TRBV2	.	14	.	TRBJ1-5	TGTGCCACCTCCAATCGGAGGGGCAATCAGCCCCAGCATTTT	CATSNRRGNQPQHF
TRBV4-1	.	15	.	TRBJ1-4	TGCGCCAGCAGCCCTACCGGACAGCTCAATGAAAAACTGTTTTTT	CASSPTGQLNEKLFF
TRBV19	.	13	.	TRBJ2-5	TGTGCCAGTAGTATTAACAGGGAAGAGACCCAGTACTTC	CASSINREETQYF
TRBV6-6	TRBD1	18	.	TRBJ2-7	TGTGCCAGCAGTCATCGGGACAGGTCATCCGGCGGCTCCTACGAGCAGTACTTC	CASSHRDRSSGGSYEQYF
TRBV19	.	15	.	TRBJ2-6	TGTGCCAGTAGTCCACTTGTCTCTGGGGCCAACGTCCTGACTTTC	CASSPLVSGANVLTF
TRBV7-9	.	13	.	TRBJ1-1	TGTGCCAGCAGCTTAGCCTTGAACACTGAAGCTTTCTTT	CASSLALNTEAFF
TRBV5-1	.	17	.	TRBJ1-5	TGCGCCAGCAGCTTGTGGGATAGGGAGTGTAGCAATCAGCCCCAGCATTTT	CASSLWDRECSNQPQHF
TRBV7-7	TRBD2	16	.	TRBJ2-2	TGTGCTAGCAGCCTCAAATCTGCGGGGGTCACCGGGGAGCTGTTTTTT	CASSLKSAGVTGELFF
TRBV27	TRBD2	15	.	TRBJ2-7	TGTGCCAGCAGTTTATTACGGGAGGATAGCTACGAGCAGTACTTC	CASSLLREDSYEQYF
TRBV10-3	TRBD1	13	.	TRBJ1-2	TGTGCCAGCGGACAGGGCCATTGGTATGGCTACACCTTC	CASGQGHWYGYTF
TRBV28	.	15	.	TRBJ1-6	TGTGCCAGCAGGGGCCCCGCAGCTTATAATTCACCCCTCCACTTT	CASRGPAAYNSPLHF
TRBV21-1	.	16	.	TRBJ2-3	TGTGCCAGCAGCAAAGCGCTAGAGCCTAGCACAGATACGCAGTATTTT	CASSKALEPSTDTQYF
TRBV19	.	17	once	TRBJ2-1	TGTGCCAGTAGTATCTTAGTTCGGGCGGGATCCTACAATGAGCAGTTCTTC	CASSILVRAGSYNEQFF
TRBV5-1	TRBD2	16	.	TRBJ2-1	TGCGCCAGCGATAGCGGGGGCGCAAGCTCCTACAATGAGCAGTTCTTC	CASDSGGASSYNEQFF
TRBV5-1	TRBD1	14	once	TRBJ1-1	TGCGCCAGCTCACAGGGGTTCGAGAACACTGAAGCTTTCTTT	CASSQGFENTEAFF
TRBV27	TRBD1	14	.	TRBJ2-7	TGTGCCAGCAGTTTACTTGGACAGGCCTACGAGCAGTACTTC	CASSLLGQAYEQYF
TRBV7-9	TRBD1	15	.	TRBJ2-7	TGTGCCAGCAGCCGTGCTGGGACAGGGGGCTACGAGCAGTACTTC	CASSRAGTGGYEQYF
TRBV28	.	11	.	TRBJ1-1	TGTGCCAGCAGTGTGAGTCGTGAAGCTTTCTTT	CASSVSREAFF
TRBV15	.	15	.	TRBJ1-6	TGTGCCACCAGCAGAGATCCCAGGGGCAACTCACCCCTCCACTTT	CATSRDPRGNSPLHF
TRBV21-1	.	13	.	TRBJ1-1	TGTGCCATATCGGCCTTGGGGGGCACTGAAGCTTTCTTT	CAISALGGTEAFF
TRBV18	TRBD1	15	once	TRBJ1-3	TGTGCCAGCTCATCGCCCGGGACAGGAGGAAACACCATATATTTT	CASSSPGTGGNTIYF
TRBV2	.	14	.	TRBJ2-7	TGTGCCAGCAGGGCGGGACGTGGGAACTACGAGCAGTACTTC	CASRAGRGNYEQYF
TRBV5-1	.	15	once	TRBJ1-1	TGCGCCAGCAGCTTGATGCGGCCGGGTGGCACTGAAGCTTTCTTT	CASSLMRPGGTEAFF
TRBV2	.	13	once	TRBJ1-1	TGTGCCAGCACGAGGCAGCGTAACACTGAAGCTTTCTTT	CASTRQRNTEAFF
TRBV11-3	TRBD1	13	.	TRBJ2-1	TGTGCCAGCAGCAGGACAGGTGGAAATGAGCAGTTCTTC	CASSRTGGNEQFF